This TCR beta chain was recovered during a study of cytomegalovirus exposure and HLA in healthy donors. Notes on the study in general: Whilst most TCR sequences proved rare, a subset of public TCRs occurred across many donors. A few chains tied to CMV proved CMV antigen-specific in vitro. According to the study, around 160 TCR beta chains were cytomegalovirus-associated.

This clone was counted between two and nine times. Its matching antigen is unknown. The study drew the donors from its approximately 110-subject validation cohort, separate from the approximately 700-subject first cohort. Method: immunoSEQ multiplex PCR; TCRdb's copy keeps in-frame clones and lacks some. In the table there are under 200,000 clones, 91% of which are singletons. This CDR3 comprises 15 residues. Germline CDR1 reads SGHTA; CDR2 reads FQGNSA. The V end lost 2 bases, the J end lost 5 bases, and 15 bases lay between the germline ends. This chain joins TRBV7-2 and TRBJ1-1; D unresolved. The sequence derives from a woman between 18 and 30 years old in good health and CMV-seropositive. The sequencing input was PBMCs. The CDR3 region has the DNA TGTGCCAGCAGCTTATCAGGTGAGGCGGGAACTGAAGCTTTCTTT. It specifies CASSLSGEAGTEAFF.